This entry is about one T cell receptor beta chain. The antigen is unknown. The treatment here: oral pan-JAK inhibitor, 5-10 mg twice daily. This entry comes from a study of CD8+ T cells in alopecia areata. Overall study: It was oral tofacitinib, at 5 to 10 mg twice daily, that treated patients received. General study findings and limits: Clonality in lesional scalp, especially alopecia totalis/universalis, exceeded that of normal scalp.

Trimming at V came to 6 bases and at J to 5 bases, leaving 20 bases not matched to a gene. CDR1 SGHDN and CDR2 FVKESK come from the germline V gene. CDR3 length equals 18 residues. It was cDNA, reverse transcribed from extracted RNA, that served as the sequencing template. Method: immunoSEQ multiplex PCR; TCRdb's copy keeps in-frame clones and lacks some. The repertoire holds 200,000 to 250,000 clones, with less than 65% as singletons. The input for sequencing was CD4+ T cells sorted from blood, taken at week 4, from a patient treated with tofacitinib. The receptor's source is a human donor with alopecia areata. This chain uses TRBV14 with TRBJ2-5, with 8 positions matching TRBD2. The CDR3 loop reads CASSALRGGGSRWETQYF. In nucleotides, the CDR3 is TGTGCCAGCAGTGCCCTCCGAGGCGGGGGGAGCAGATGGGAGACCCAGTACTTC.